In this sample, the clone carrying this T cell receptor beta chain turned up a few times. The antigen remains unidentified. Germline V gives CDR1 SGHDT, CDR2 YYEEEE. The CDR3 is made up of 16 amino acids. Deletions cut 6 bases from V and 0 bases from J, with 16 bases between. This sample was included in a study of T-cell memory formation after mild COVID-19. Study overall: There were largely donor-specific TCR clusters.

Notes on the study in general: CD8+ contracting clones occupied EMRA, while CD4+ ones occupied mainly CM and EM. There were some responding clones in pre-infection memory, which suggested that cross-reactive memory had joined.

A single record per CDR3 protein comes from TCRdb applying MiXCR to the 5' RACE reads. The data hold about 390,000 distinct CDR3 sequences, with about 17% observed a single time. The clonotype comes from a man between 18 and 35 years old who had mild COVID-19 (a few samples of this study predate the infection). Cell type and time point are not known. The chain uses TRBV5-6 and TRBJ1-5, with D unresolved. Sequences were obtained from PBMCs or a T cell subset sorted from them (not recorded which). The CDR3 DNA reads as TGTGCCAGCAACCGAGGTCCGGAAGCTAGCAATCAGCCCCAGCATTTT. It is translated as CASNRGPEASNQPQHF.